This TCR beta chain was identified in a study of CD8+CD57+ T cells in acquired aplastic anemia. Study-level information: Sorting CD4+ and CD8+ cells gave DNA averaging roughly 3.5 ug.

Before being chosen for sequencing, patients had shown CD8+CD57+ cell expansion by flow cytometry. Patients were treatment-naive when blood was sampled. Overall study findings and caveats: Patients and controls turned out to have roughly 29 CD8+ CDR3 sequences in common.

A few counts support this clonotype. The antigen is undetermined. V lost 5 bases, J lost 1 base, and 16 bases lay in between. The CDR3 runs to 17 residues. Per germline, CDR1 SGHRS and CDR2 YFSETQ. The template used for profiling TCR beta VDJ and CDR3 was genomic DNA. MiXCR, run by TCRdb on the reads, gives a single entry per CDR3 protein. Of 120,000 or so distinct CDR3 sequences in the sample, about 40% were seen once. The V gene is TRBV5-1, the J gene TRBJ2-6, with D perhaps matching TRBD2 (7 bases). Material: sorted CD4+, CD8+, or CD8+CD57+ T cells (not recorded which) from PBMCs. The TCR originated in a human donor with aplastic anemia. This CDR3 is CASSRGRGNSGANVLTF. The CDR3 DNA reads TGCGCCAGCAGTAGGGGGAGGGGTAATTCTGGGGCCAACGTCCTGACTTTC.